This T cell receptor beta chain was found in a study of PD-1 blockade in classical Hodgkin lymphoma. Trimming left V 6 bases short and J 2 bases short, with 15 bases between. The germline V gene encodes CDR1 MNHNS and CDR2 SASEGT. The CDR3 runs to 15 residues. In the case of this clone: Its target is not known.

This table comes from immunoSEQ multiplex PCR, and its TCRdb copy is limited to in-frame clones, with some not included. The sample contains more than 85,000 clones, roughly nine tenths of which appear only once. General observations from the study: Complete responders started with a diversity level that resembled newly diagnosed patients at baseline. The authors excluded patients who started nivolumab under 1 year after ASCT. Before treatment, TCR diversity in newly diagnosed patients was reportedly lower than in healthy donors. The CD4+ diversity rise by C4D1 was clearest in complete responders.

Regarding time point: cycle 4 day 1 (C4D1), after less than 7 weeks of nivolumab. Each patient experienced a relapse that followed autologous stem cell transplantation, and brentuximab vedotin exposure varied. This chain connects TRBV6-1 to TRBJ2-3; a possible D gene is TRBD2 (6 bases). Here the sequenced sample was peripheral blood mononuclear cells (PBMCs), taken before the fourth cycle of nivolumab. The origin of this receptor is a human donor with classical Hodgkin lymphoma. CDR3 DNA: TGTGCCAGCAGCCCCCGGGACTTCTTCACAGATACGCAGTATTTT. Amino acid sequence: CASSPRDFFTDTQYF.